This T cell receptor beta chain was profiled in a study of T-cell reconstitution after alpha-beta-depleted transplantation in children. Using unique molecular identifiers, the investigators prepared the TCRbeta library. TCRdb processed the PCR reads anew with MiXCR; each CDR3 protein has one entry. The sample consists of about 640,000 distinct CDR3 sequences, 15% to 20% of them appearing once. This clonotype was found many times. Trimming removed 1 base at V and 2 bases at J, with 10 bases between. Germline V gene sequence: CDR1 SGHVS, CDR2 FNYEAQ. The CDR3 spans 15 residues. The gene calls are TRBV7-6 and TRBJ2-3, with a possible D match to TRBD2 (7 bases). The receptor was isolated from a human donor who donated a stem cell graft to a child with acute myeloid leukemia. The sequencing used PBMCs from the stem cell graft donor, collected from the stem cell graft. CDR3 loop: CASSLGEGDTDTQYF. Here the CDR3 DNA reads TGTGCCAGCAGCTTAGGGGAGGGGGACACAGATACGCAGTATTTT.